Each of the 29 T cell receptor beta chains below was sequenced from the same sample in a study of OX40 agonist ivuxolimab in advanced cancers. Produced via immunoSEQ multiplex PCR; TCRdb's table is partial and in-frame only. The profile shows fewer than 85,000 clones, about 77% of them singletons. Sequenced material: CD4+ or CD8+ T cells sorted from blood, taken in a trial of the OX40 agonist ivuxolimab. All receptors derive from an adult with an advanced solid tumor such as melanoma, head and neck, liver or kidney cancer.

This chain connects TRBV6-5 to TRBJ1-4; no clear D gene. Trimming shortened V by 5 bases and J by 7 bases, and 8 bases separated the two germline ends. Germline V gene lookup returns CDR1 MNHEY and CDR2 SVGAGI. CDR3 length: 12 residues. This CDR3 reads CASSPGGEKLFF. The CDR3 DNA follows: TGTGCCAGCAGTCCTGGAGGTGAAAAACTGTTTTTT.

V is TRBV4-2 and J is TRBJ2-2; tentative D call: TRBD1 (6 bases). V lost 0 bases and J 6 bases, leaving 11 bases between the germline ends. This CDR3 is 15 amino acids long. Germline assignment: CDR1 LGHNA and CDR2 YNFKEQ. This chain's CDR3 is CASSQDGQGPGELFF. In DNA form, the CDR3 reads TGTGCCAGCAGCCAAGATGGGCAGGGGCCCGGGGAGCTGTTTTTT.

The chain is built from TRBV19 and TRBJ1-6; D possibly corresponds to TRBD1 (5 bases). V was cut by 1 base and J by 10 bases, with 11 bases left in between. This CDR3 has 14 residues. Looked up from germline, CDR1 is LNHDA and CDR2 is SQIVND (reference sequence). CDR3 DNA sequence: TGTGCCAGTAGTATAGGAGGACACAGCTCACCCCTCCACTTT. This codes for CASSIGGHSSPLHF.

The CDR3 loop reads CASSSTGTQFF. The DNA for the CDR3 is TGTGCCAGCAGCTCGACAGGGACGCAGTTCTTC. The chain links TRBV5-6 to TRBJ2-1; 7 positions match TRBD1. The CDR3 extends over 11 amino acids. Germline V CDR1 and CDR2: SGHDT, YYEEEE. J lost 12 bases, V lost 3 bases, and 3 bases had no gene match.

The gene calls are TRBV15 and TRBJ2-1, with D perhaps matching TRBD1 (5 bases). This CDR3 contains 14 residues. The V gene's germline CDR1 is LNHNV and CDR2 YYDKDF (reference sequence). Trimming removed 1 base from V and 1 base from J, with 5 bases in between. CDR3 protein: CATSRGQSYNEQFF. The CDR3 coding sequence is TGTGCCACCAGCAGAGGACAGTCCTACAATGAGCAGTTCTTC.

V usage is TRBV19 and J usage is TRBJ1-5; D is undetermined. The CDR3 is 14 amino acids. Per the germline V gene, CDR1 is LNHDA and CDR2 is SQIVND (reference sequence). The ends were cut back, 4 bases at V and 3 bases at J, with 10 bases in the middle. As DNA, the CDR3 is TGTGCCAGTAGTAATACCGGGTCCAATCAGCCCCAGCATTTT. As protein: CASSNTGSNQPQHF.

The chain links TRBV7-6 to TRBJ1-5; 8 bases fit TRBD1. The CDR3 loop spans 15 amino acids. Looked up from germline, CDR1 is SGHVS and CDR2 is FNYEAQ. V lost 2 bases and J lost 4; bases outside the gene matches: 4. The CDR3 protein is CASSLPGGGNQPQHF. The DNA for the CDR3 is TGTGCCAGCAGCTTACCAGGGGGCGGGAATCAGCCCCAGCATTTT.

The chain uses TRBV2 and TRBJ2-7, with a possible D match to TRBD2 (7 bases). V lost 3 bases and J lost 5, with 17 bases in between. This CDR3 contains 15 residues. Germline CDR1 SNHLY, CDR2 FYNNEI. As DNA, the CDR3 is TGTGCCAGCAGTGACGTAGAGGGGGGGGGCAACGAGCAGTACTTC. It specifies CASSDVEGGGNEQYF.

This rearrangement joins TRBV5-1 to TRBJ2-5, with unresolved D. Germline-derived CDR1 and CDR2 are SGHRS and YFSETQ. V was shortened by 1 base and J by 2 bases, with 3 bases between the two germline ends. This CDR3 spans 12 amino acids. Here the CDR3 reads CASSLTQETQYF. The CDR3 DNA sequence: TGCGCCAGCAGCTTGACTCAAGAGACCCAGTACTTC.

The J gene is TRBJ1-4, the V gene TRBV4-1; weak D call: TRBD1 (6 bases). V gave up 1 base and J gave up 6 bases, with 12 bases separating them. The germline V gene encodes CDR1 MGHRA and CDR2 YSYEKL. This CDR3 has 15 amino acids. CDR3 nucleotide sequence: TGCGCCAGCAGCCAAGTGTCGGGGGGCGATGAAAAACTGTTTTTT. Translated: CASSQVSGGDEKLFF.

This clone came up a few times. J is TRBJ2-7 and V is TRBV19; 11 bases align to TRBD1. The CDR3 is 14 residues long. CDR1 is LNHDA, CDR2 SQIVND, per germline (reference sequence). J gave up 5 bases and V 9 bases, and 9 bases lay outside the gene matches. The CDR3 reads CASGPGQGVNEQYF. The CDR3 DNA reads as TGTGCCAGCGGACCGGGACAGGGGGTAAACGAGCAGTACTTC.

The CDR3 loop is CASTVSPGTSTDTQYF. The CDR3, as DNA: TGTGCCAGCACCGTAAGCCCAGGTACTAGCACAGATACGCAGTATTTT. This rearrangement joins TRBV5-5 to TRBJ2-3; D call uncertain. CDR3 length: 16 amino acids. The V gene lost 6 bases and the J gene lost 0 bases, with 17 bases spanning the gap. Germline V CDR1 and CDR2: SGHKS, YYEKEE (reference sequence).

The count of this clone is one. The chain carries TRBV6-6 and TRBJ1-2; D is perhaps TRBD1 (5 bases). Trimming took off 4 bases at V and 4 bases at J, with 16 bases between the two ends. This CDR3 has 15 amino acids. The germline gives CDR1 MNHNY, CDR2 SVGAGI (reference sequence). The CDR3 is CASSSGTAQIYGYTF. CDR3 nucleotides: TGTGCCAGCAGTTCCGGGACGGCACAAATCTATGGCTACACCTTC.

This chain joins TRBV27 and TRBJ2-6; 7 bases line up with TRBD2. The CDR3 is 16 residues long. Germline CDR1 MNHEY, CDR2 SMNVEV (reference sequence). Germline trimming cut 6 bases from V and 2 bases from J; bases unmatched to any gene: 7. CDR3 amino acids: CASRQTGGAGANVLTF. In nucleotides, the CDR3 is TGTGCCAGCAGACAAACGGGGGGTGCTGGGGCCAACGTCCTGACTTTC.

This rearrangement joins TRBV5-1 to TRBJ1-6; D may be TRBD1 (6 bases). CDR1 and CDR2 (germline): SGHRS, YFSETQ. The CDR3 spans 15 residues. Trimming took off 1 base at V and 8 bases at J, with 13 bases between the two ends. The DNA of the CDR3 is TGCGCCAGCAGCTTGTCGACAGGAGGGGATTCACCCCTCCACTTT. Its protein product is CASSLSTGGDSPLHF.

V usage is TRBV7-6 and J usage is TRBJ2-1; the match to TRBD2 covers 7 bases. The germline CDR1 and CDR2 sequences are SGHVS and FNYEAQ. The CDR3 length is 13 residues. V shed 5 bases and J 4 bases; nucleotides not matched to a gene: 2. CDR3 protein: CASSTSEYNEQFF. In nucleotides, the CDR3 is TGTGCCAGCAGCACTAGCGAATACAATGAGCAGTTCTTC. Together with reference TRBV7-6 and TRBJ2-1, the CDR3 gives the full variable domain: GAGVSQSPRYKVTKRGQDVALRCDPISGHVSLYWYRQALGQGPEFLTYFNYEAQQDKSGLPNDRFSAERPEGSISTLTIQRTEQRDSAMYRCASSTSEYNEQFFGPGTRLTVL.

A single count supports this clone. This chain links TRBV7-9 with TRBJ2-7; possible D gene TRBD1, 6 bases. The germline CDR1 and CDR2 sequences are SEHNR and FQNEAQ (reference sequence). V was cut by 2 bases and J by 3 bases, with 8 bases left in between. The CDR3 covers 13 residues. This CDR3 is CASSLQGIYEQYF. The CDR3 DNA follows: TGTGCCAGCAGCTTACAGGGGATCTACGAGCAGTACTTC.

The V and J genes are TRBV20-1 and TRBJ1-2; unclear D gene. V gave up 3 bases and J gave up 4 bases, with 6 bases separating them. Germline V gives CDR1 DFQATT, CDR2 SNEGSKA (reference sequence). The CDR3 is 11 amino acids. DNA for the CDR3: TGCAGTGCTAGTCCTGGCTATGGCTACACCTTC. Amino acid sequence: CSASPGYGYTF.

The genes are TRBV5-6 and TRBJ1-2, with D possibly TRBD1 on 5 matching bases. The length of the CDR3 is 14 residues. Between the trimmed V and J ends, which lost 0 bases and 5 bases, there was a span of 11 bases. Germline V gives CDR1 SGHDT, CDR2 YYEEEE. CDR3 DNA sequence: TGTGCCAGCAGCTTGGCGACAGCGGGGTATGGCTACACCTTC. Translation gives CASSLATAGYGYTF.

CDR3 DNA: TGTGCCACCAGCAGAAAAATTCAGGGGGAGGGGACTGAAGCTTTCTTT. It encodes CATSRKIQGEGTEAFF. The chain carries TRBV15 and TRBJ1-1; TRBD1 matches 7 bases. CDR1 and CDR2 from the germline V gene are LNHNV and YYDKDF (reference sequence). This CDR3 contains 16 residues. The V gene end was trimmed by 2 bases and the J gene end by 5 bases; junction bases not matched to a gene: 11. The variable domain in full, with the rest retrieved from reference TRBV15 and TRBJ1-1, is DAMVIQNPRYQVTQFGKPVTLSCSQTLNHNVMYWYQQKSSQAPKLLFHYYDKDFNNEADTPDNFQSRRPNTSFCFLDIRSPGLGDTAMYLCATSRKIQGEGTEAFFGQGTRLTVV.

The V gene is TRBV10-3, the J gene TRBJ2-4, with D unresolved. The V end was cut by 3 bases, the J end by 0 bases, with 6 bases between. This CDR3 has 14 residues. Germline V gene sequence: CDR1 ENHRY, CDR2 SYGVKD. DNA for the CDR3: TGTGCCATCAGTGACGATATAGCCAAAAACATTCAGTACTTC. As protein: CAISDDIAKNIQYF.

As concerns this clone: A much larger clone is a single base away; this may be a read error. Written as DNA, the CDR3 is TGTGCCAGCAGCTCCCTAGCGGGATGGGATGAGCAGTTCTTC. This codes for CASSSLAGWDEQFF. The chain recombines TRBV7-6 with TRBJ2-1; 9 positions match TRBD2. The CDR3 length is 14 residues. Trimming took 4 bases from V and 8 from J; bases not matched to a gene: 6. CDR1 and CDR2 from the germline V gene are SGHVS and FNYEAQ.

This clone was counted a single time. The V gene is TRBV5-1, the J gene TRBJ1-1; TRBD1 aligns across 7 bases. Germline V gene data show CDR1 as SGHRS and CDR2 as YFSETQ. The CDR3 loop spans 16 amino acids. V shed 4 bases, J shed 4 bases, and the junction held 13 bases outside the gene matches. CDR3 DNA sequence: TGCGCCAGCAGCCCGCGGGACAGCCCAAGCATCACTGAAGCTTTCTTT. The encoded protein is CASSPRDSPSITEAFF.

The rearrangement links TRBV25-1 to TRBJ1-1; possibly TRBD1 for D (6 bases). Germline V gene lookup returns CDR1 MGHDK and CDR2 SYGVNS. The V and J ends lost 6 bases and 4 bases respectively, with 12 bases between them. The CDR3 is made up of 13 amino acids. CDR3 amino acids: CASRSAGATEAFF. The CDR3 bases are TGTGCCAGCAGGTCAGCGGGGGCCACTGAAGCTTTCTTT. The complete variable domain, with remaining parts taken from reference TRBV25-1 and TRBJ1-1, reads EADIYQTPRYLVIGTGKKITLECSQTMGHDKMYWYQQDPGMELHLIHYSYGVNSTEKGDLSSESTVSRIRTEHFPLTLESARPSHTSQYLCASRSAGATEAFFGQGTRLTVV.

The chain uses TRBV5-1 and TRBJ2-1; D could derive from TRBD1 or TRBD2 (6 bases each). Trimming left V 4 bases short and J 4 bases short, with 15 bases between. The CDR3 contains 15 residues. CDR1 is SGHRS and CDR2 is YFSETQ in the germline V gene. The CDR3 is CASSLQPGAYNEQFF. The CDR3 DNA sequence: TGCGCCAGCAGCCTCCAGCCGGGGGCATACAATGAGCAGTTCTTC.

This sequence joins TRBV19 and TRBJ2-1; maybe TRBD1 (6 bases). This CDR3 has 15 residues. The V gene lost 5 bases and the J gene lost 5 bases, with 16 bases spanning the gap. CDR1 and CDR2 (germline): LNHDA, SQIVND (reference sequence). CDR3 protein: CASSFPSDRNNEQFF. The CDR3 nucleotides are TGTGCCAGTAGTTTCCCCTCCGACAGGAACAATGAGCAGTTCTTC. Complete variable domain (other parts from reference TRBV19 and TRBJ2-1): DGGITQSPKYLFRKEGQNVTLSCEQNLNHDAMYWYRQDPGQGLRLIYYSQIVNDFQKGDIAEGYSVSREKKESFPLTVTSAQKNPTAFYLCASSFPSDRNNEQFFGPGTRLTVL.

The CDR3 protein is CASGPRDRTRNQPQHF. CDR3 coding DNA: TGTGCTAGTGGTCCCCGGGACAGAACTCGCAATCAGCCCCAGCATTTT. The rearrangement uses TRBV12-5 and TRBJ1-5, with 7 bases identical to TRBD1. Germline V CDR1 and CDR2: LGHNT, FRNRAP. Losses at the gene ends were 5 bases for V and 2 bases for J; bases not matched to a gene: 9. CDR3 size: 16 residues.

The rearrangement joins TRBV6-1 to TRBJ1-2; unclear D gene. V lost 3 bases, J lost 6 bases, and 11 bases lay in between. Germline V gives CDR1 MNHNS, CDR2 SASEGT. The CDR3 runs 13 residues. In nucleotides, the CDR3 is TGTGCCAGCAGTGAGGTAAATGGTGATGGCTACACCTTC. Its protein product is CASSEVNGDGYTF.

This chain joins TRBV11-1 and TRBJ2-3; no clear D. Trimming pared 4 bases from V and 3 bases from J, leaving 5 bases between. This CDR3 is 12 amino acids long. In germline, CDR1 is SGHAT, CDR2 FQDESV (reference sequence). Here the CDR3 DNA reads TGTGCCAGCAGCTGGAGTACAGATACGCAGTATTTT. This codes for CASSWSTDTQYF.